This T cell receptor (beta chain) was profiled in a study of blood T cells in healthy people across ages. Study observations and caveats: Comparison with aged donors showed that long-lived donors had more naive CD4+ cells and higher diversity.

About this clonotype: The antigen remains unidentified. A much more abundant neighbour one base away suggests this may be a read error.

The CDR3 consists of 16 residues. Trimming shortened V by 3 bases and J by 7 bases, and 22 bases separated the two germline ends. Sample-barcoded 5' priming and a J-beta primer mix drove a second PCR of roughly 7 to 11 cycles. TCRdb called the 5' RACE reads again in MiXCR, with one record for every CDR3 protein. The sample yields 550,000 to 650,000 distinct CDR3 sequences, 25% to 35% seen once. Sequencing was done on a sample of blood. The TCR comes from a woman over 75 in good health. The chain carries TRBV12-3 or TRBV12-4 and TRBJ2-7; D gene ambiguous. In nucleotides, the CDR3 is TGTGCCAGCAGTTTTAGGGTCTTGCCCCAGGTTAATGAGCAGTACTTC. It translates to CASSFRVLPQVNEQYF.